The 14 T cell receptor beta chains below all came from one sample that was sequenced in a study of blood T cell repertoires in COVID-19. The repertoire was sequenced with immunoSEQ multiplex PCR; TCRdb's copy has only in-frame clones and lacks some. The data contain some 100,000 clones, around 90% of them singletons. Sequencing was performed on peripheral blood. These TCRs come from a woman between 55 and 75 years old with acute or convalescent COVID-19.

CDR3 protein: CASSQDSGGNQPQHF. The CDR3, as DNA: TGTGCCAGCAGCCAAGACTCCGGGGGGAATCAGCCCCAGCATTTT. V is TRBV3-1 (or the pseudogene TRBV3-2) and J is TRBJ1-5, with D perhaps matching TRBD1 (5 bases). This CDR3 contains 15 residues. CDR1 and CDR2 from the germline V gene are LGHDT and YNNKEL (reference sequence). V was shortened by 0 bases and J by 4 bases, with 10 bases between the two germline ends.

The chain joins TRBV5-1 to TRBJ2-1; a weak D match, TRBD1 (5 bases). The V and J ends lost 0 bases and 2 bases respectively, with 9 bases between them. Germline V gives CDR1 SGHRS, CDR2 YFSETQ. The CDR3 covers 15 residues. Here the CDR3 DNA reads TGCGCCAGCAGCTTGGGGCAGGGCCCCTACAATGAGCAGTTCTTC. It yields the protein CASSLGQGPYNEQFF.

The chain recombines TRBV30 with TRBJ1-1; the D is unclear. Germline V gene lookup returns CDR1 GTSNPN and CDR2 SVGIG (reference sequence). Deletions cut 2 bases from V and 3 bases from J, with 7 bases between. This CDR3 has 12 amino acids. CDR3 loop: CAWSRVDTEAFF. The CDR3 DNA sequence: TGTGCCTGGAGTCGGGTGGACACTGAAGCTTTCTTT.

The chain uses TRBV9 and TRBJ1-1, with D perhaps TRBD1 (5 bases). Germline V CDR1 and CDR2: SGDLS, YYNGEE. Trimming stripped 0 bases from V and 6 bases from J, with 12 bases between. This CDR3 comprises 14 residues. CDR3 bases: TGTGCCAGCAGCGTAGGACAGAGGACGGCTGAAGCTTTCTTT. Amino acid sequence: CASSVGQRTAEAFF.

DNA for the CDR3: TGTGCCAGCAGCTTAGCCGACAGCCCAGCCCAGAATGAGCAGTTCTTC. Translation: CASSLADSPAQNEQFF. The chain links TRBV7-6 to TRBJ2-1; D might be TRBD1 (5 bases). Looked up from germline, CDR1 is SGHVS and CDR2 is FNYEAQ. There are 16 residues in the CDR3. V was trimmed by 0 bases and J by 7 bases, leaving 16 bases between them.

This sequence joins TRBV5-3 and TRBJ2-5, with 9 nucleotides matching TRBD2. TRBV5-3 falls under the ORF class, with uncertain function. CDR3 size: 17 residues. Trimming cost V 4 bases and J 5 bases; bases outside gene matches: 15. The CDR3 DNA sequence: TGTGCCAGAAGCCGCCCCAGGGGTAGCGGGAGTTGTGAGACCCAGTACTTC. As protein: CARSRPRGSGSCETQYF.

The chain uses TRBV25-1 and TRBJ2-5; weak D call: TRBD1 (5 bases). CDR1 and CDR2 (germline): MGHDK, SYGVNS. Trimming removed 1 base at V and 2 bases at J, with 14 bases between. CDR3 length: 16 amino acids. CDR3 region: CASSELMGLGQETQYF. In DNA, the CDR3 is TGTGCCAGCAGTGAATTGATGGGGCTGGGGCAAGAGACCCAGTACTTC.

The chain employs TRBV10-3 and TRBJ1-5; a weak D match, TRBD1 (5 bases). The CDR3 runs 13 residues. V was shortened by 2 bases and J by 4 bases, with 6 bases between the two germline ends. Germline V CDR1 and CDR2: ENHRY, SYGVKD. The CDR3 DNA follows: TGTGCCATCAGTGAGGACAGAAATCAGCCCCAGCATTTT. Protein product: CAISEDRNQPQHF.

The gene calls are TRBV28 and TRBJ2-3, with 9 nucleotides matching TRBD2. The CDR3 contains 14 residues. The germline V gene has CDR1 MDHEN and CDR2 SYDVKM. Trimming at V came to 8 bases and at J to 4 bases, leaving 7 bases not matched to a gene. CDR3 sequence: CASWVAGVPDTQYF. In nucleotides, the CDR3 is TGTGCCAGCTGGGTAGCGGGAGTACCAGATACGCAGTATTTT.

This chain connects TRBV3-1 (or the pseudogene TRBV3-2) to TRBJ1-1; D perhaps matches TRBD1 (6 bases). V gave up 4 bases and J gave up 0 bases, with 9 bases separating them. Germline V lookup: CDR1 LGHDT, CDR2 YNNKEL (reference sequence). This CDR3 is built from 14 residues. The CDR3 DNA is TGTGCCAGCAGCCGGGGGCGGGTGAACACTGAAGCTTTCTTT. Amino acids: CASSRGRVNTEAFF.

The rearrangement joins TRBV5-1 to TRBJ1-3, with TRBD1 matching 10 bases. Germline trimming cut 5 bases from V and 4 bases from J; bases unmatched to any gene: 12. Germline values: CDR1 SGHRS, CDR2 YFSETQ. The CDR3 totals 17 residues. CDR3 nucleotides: TGCGCCAGCAGTTTTCATGACAGGGGGCCATCCGGAAACACCATATATTTT. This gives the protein CASSFHDRGPSGNTIYF.

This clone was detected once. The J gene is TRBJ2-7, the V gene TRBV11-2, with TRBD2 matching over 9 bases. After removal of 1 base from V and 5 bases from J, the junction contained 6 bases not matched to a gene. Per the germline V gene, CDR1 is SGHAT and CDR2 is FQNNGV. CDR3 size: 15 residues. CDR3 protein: CASSLVSSGTNEQYF. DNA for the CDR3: TGTGCCAGCAGCTTAGTCTCTAGCGGGACCAACGAGCAGTACTTC. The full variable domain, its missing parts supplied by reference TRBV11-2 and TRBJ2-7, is EAGVAQSPRYKIIEKRQSVAFWCNPISGHATLYWYQQILGQGPKLLIQFQNNGVVDDSQLPKDRFSAERLKGVDSTLKIQPAKLEDSAVYLCASSLVSSGTNEQYFGPGTRLTVT.

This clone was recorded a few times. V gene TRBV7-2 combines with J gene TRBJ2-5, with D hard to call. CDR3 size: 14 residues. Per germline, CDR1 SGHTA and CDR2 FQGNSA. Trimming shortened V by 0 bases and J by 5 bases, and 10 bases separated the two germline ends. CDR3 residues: CASSLAAGLETQYF. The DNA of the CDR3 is TGTGCCAGCAGCTTAGCGGCCGGGTTGGAGACCCAGTACTTC.

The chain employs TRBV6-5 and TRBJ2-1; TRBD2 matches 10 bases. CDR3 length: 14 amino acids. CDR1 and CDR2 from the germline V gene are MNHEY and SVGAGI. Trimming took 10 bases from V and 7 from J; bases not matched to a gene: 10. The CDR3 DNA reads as TGTGCCACCGCTAGCGGGGGAGTTGGGAATGAGCAGTTCTTC. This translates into CATASGGVGNEQFF.